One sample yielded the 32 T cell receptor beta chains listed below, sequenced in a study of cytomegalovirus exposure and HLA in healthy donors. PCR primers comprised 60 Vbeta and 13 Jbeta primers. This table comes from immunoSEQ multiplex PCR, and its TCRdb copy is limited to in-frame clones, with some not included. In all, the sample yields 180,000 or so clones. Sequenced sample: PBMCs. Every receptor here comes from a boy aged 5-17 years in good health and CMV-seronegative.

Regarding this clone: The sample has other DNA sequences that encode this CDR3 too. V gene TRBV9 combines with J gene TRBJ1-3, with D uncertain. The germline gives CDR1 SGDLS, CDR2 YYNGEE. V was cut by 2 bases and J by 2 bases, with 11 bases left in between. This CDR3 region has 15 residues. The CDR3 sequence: CASSVVPTAGNTIYF. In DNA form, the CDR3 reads TGTGCCAGCAGCGTGGTCCCCACAGCTGGAAACACCATATATTTT.

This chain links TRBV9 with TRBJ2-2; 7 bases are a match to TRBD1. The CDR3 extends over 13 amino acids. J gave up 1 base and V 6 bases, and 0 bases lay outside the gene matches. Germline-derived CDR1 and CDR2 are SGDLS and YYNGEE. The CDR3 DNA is TGTGCCAGCAACAGGGGGAACACCGGGGAGCTGTTTTTT. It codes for CASNRGNTGELFF.

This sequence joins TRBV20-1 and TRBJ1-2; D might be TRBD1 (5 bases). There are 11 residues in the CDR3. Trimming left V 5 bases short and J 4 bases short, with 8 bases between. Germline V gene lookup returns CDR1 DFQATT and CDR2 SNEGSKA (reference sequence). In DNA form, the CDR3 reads TGCAGTGCTCCGACAGTCTATGGCTACACCTTC. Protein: CSAPTVYGYTF.

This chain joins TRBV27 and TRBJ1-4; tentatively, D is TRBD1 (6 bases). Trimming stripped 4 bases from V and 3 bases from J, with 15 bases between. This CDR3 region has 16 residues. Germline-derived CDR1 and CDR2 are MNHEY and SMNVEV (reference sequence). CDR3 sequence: CASSSTTGLANEKLFF. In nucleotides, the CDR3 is TGTGCCAGCAGTTCAACTACAGGGTTAGCTAATGAAAAACTGTTTTTT.

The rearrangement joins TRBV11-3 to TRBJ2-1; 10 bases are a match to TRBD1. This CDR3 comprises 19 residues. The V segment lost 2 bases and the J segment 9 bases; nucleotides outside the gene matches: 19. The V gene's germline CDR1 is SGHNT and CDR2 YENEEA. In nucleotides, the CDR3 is TGTGCCAGCAGCTTACGAACGCGACCCGGGACAGGGGCACAGAGTGAGCAGTTCTTC. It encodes CASSLRTRPGTGAQSEQFF.

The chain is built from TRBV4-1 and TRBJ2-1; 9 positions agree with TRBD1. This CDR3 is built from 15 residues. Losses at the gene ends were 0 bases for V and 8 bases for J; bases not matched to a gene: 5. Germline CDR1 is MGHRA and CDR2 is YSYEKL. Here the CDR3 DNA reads TGCGCCAGCAGCCAAGAGGGGACAGGGACCCATGAGCAGTTCTTC. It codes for CASSQEGTGTHEQFF.

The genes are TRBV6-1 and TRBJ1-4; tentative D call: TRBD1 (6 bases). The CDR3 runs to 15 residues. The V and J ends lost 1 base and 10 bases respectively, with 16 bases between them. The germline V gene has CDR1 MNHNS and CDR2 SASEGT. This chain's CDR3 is CASSEVGAGLGKLFF. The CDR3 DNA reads TGTGCCAGCAGTGAAGTGGGGGCCGGCCTGGGAAAACTGTTTTTT.

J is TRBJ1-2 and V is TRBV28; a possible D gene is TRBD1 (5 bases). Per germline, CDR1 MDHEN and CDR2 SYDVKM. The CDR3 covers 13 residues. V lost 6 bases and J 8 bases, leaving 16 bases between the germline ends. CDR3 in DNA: TGTGCCAGCAGACCAACCGGGGGTCGCGGCTACACCTTC. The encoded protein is CASRPTGGRGYTF.

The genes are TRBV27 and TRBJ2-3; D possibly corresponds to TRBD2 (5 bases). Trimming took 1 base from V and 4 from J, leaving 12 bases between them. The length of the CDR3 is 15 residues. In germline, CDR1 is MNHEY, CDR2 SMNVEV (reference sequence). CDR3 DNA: TGTGCCAGCAGTTTATGGGCGGGTTCAGCAGATACGCAGTATTTT. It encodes CASSLWAGSADTQYF.

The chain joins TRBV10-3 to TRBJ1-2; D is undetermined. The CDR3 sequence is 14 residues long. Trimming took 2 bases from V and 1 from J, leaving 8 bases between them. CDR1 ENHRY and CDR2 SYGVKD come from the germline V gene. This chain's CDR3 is CAISEPVSNYGYTF. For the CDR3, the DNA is TGTGCCATCAGTGAGCCCGTCAGTAACTATGGCTACACCTTC.

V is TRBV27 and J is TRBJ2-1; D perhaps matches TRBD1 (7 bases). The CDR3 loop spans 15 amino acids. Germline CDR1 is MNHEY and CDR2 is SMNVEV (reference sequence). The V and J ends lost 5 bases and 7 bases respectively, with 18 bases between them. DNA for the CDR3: TGTGCCAGCAGTCCCGGGGGACAGTATCGGAATGAGCAGTTCTTC. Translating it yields CASSPGGQYRNEQFF.

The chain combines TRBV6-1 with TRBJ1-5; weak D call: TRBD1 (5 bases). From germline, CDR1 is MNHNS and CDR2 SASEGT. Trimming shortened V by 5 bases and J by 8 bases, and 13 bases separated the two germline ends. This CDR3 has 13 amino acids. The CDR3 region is CASSPGGMEPQHF. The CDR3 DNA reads TGTGCCAGCAGTCCGGGGGGGATGGAGCCCCAGCATTTT.

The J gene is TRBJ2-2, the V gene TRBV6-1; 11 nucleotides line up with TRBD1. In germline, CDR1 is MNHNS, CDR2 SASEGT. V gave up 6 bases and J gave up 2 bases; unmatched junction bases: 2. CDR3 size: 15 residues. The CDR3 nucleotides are TGTGCCAGCAGGGACAGGGGGCGCAACACCGGGGAGCTGTTTTTT. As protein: CASRDRGRNTGELFF.

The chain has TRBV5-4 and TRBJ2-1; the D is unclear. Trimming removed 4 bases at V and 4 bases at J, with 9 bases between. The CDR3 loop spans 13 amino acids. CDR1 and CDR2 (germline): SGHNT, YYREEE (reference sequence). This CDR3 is CASSERIYNEQFF. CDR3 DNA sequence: TGTGCCAGCAGCGAGCGCATTTACAATGAGCAGTTCTTC. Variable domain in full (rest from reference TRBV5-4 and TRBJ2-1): ETGVTQSPTHLIKTRGQQVTLRCSSQSGHNTVSWYQQALGQGPQFIFQYYREEENGRGNFPPRFSGLQFPNYSSELNVNALELDDSALYLCASSERIYNEQFFGPGTRLTVL.

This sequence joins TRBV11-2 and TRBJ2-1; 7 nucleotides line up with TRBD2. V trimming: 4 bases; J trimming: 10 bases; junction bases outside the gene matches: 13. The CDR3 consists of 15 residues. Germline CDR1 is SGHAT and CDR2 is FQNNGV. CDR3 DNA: TGTGCCAGCAGCTCACCTAGCGGCAGGAGGGGAGAGCAGTTCTTC. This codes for CASSSPSGRRGEQFF. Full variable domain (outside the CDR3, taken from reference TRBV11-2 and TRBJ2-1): EAGVAQSPRYKIIEKRQSVAFWCNPISGHATLYWYQQILGQGPKLLIQFQNNGVVDDSQLPKDRFSAERLKGVDSTLKIQPAKLEDSAVYLCASSSPSGRRGEQFFGPGTRLTVL.

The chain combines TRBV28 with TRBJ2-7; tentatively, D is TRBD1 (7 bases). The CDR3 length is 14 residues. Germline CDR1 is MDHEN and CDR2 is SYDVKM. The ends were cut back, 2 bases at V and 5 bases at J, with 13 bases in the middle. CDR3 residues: CASSLLTGRNEQYF. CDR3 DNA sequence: TGTGCCAGCAGTTTACTGACAGGGAGGAACGAGCAGTACTTC.

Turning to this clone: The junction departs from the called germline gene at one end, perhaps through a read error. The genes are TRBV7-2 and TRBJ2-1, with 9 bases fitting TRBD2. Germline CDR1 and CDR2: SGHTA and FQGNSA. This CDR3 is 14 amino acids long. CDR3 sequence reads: CASSLAGSGNEQFF. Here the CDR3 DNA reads TGTGCCAGCAGCCTAGCGGGGTCGGGGAATGAGCAGTTCTTC.

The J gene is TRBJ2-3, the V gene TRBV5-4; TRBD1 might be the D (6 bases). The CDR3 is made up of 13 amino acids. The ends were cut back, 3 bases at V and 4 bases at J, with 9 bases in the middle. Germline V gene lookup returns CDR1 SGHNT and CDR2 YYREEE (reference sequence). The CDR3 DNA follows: TGTGCCAGCAGCTCGCAGGGGCCAGATACGCAGTATTTT. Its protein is CASSSQGPDTQYF.

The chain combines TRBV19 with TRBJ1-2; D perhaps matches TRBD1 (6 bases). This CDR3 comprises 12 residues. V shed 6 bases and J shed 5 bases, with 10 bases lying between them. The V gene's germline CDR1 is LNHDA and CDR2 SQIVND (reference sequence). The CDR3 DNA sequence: TGTGCCAGTAGCCTCGGACAGTATGGCTACACCTTC. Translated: CASSLGQYGYTF.

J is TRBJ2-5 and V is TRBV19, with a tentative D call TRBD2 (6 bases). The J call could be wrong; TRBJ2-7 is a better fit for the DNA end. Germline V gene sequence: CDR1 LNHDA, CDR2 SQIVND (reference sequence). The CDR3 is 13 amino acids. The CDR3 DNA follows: TGTGCCAGTAGGCGGGGCCCCTCCTACGAGCAGTACTTC. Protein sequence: CASRRGPSYEQYF.

The CDR3 protein is CASSLVAGADTQYF. DNA for the CDR3: TGCGCCAGCAGCTTGGTAGCGGGCGCAGATACGCAGTATTTT. This chain uses TRBV5-1 with TRBJ2-3, with 7 bases lining up with TRBD2. Germline-derived CDR1 and CDR2 are SGHRS and YFSETQ. The CDR3 contains 14 residues. Trimming at V came to 0 bases and at J to 4 bases, leaving 2 bases not matched to a gene.

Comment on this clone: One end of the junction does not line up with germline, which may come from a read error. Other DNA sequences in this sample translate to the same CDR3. In DNA form, the CDR3 reads TGCGCCAGCAGCGTCTTGGAAAGCGGAGGCTACACCTTC. Translation: CASSVLESGGYTF. The V gene is TRBV9, the J gene TRBJ1-2; D unresolved. This CDR3 has 13 residues. Germline lookup yields CDR1 SGDLS and CDR2 YYNGEE.

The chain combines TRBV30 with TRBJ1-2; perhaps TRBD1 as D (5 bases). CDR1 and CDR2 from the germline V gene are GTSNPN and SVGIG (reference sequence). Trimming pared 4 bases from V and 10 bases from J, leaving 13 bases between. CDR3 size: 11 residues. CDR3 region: CAWTRGTDYTF. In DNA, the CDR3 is TGTGCCTGGACAAGGGGCACGGACTACACCTTC.

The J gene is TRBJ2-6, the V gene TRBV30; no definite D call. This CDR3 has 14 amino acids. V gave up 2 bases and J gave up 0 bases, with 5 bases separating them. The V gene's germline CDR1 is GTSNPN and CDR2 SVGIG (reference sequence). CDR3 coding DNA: TGTGCCTGGAGTACACACTCTGGGGCCAACGTCCTGACTTTC. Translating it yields CAWSTHSGANVLTF.

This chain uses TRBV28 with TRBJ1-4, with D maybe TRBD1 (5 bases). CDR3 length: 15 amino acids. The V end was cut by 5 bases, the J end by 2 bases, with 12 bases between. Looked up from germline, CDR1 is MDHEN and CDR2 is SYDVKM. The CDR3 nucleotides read TGTGCCAGCAGTGCCCCGGGGGGTACTAATGAAAAACTGTTTTTT. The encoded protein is CASSAPGGTNEKLFF.

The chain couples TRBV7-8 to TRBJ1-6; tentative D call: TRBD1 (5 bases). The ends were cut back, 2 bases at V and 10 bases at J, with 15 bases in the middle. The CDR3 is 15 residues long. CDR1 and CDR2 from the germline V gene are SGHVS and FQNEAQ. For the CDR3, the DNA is TGTGCCAGCAGCTTAAAAGGGGCGGGAGGGTCACCCCTCCACTTT. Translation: CASSLKGAGGSPLHF.

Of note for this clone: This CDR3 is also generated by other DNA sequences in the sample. The CDR3 is CASSQTSGGANEQFF. CDR3 DNA: TGTGCCAGCAGCCAAACTAGTGGGGGGGCCAATGAGCAGTTCTTC. The V gene is TRBV4-2, the J gene TRBJ2-1, with D perhaps matching TRBD2 (7 bases). The CDR3 covers 15 residues. Germline CDR1 is LGHNA and CDR2 is YNFKEQ. V was cut by 2 bases and J by 6 bases, with 14 bases left in between.

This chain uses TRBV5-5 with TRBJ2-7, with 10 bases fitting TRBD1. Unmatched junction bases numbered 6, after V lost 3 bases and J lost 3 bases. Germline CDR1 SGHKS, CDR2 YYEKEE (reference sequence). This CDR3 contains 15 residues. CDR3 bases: TGTGCCAGCAGCTCCCGGGACAGGGGCCGCTACGAGCAGTACTTC. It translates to CASSSRDRGRYEQYF.

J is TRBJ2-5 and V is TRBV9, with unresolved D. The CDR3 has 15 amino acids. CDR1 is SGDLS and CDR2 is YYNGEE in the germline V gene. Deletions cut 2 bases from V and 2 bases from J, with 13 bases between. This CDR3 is CASSVGALAQETQYF. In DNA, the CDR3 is TGTGCCAGCAGCGTTGGAGCGTTGGCACAAGAGACCCAGTACTTC.

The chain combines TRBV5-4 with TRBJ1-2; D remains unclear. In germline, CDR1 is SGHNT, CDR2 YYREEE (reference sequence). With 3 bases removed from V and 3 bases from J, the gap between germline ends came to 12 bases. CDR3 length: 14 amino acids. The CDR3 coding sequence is TGTGCCAGCAGCTCGGGGAACCGCTACTATGGCTACACCTTC. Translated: CASSSGNRYYGYTF.

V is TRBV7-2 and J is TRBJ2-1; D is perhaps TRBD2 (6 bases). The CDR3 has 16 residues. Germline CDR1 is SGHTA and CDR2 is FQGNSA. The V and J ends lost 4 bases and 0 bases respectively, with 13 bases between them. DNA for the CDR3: TGTGCCAGCAGCTCCTATAGCGGACTCTCCTACAATGAGCAGTTCTTC. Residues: CASSSYSGLSYNEQFF.

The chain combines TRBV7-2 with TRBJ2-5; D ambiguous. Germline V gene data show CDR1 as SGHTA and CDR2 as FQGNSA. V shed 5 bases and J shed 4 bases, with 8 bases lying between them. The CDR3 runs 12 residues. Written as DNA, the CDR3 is TGTGCCAGCAGCCGAGAGAGAGAGACCCAGTACTTC. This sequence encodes CASSRERETQYF.